This TCR beta chain was sequenced for a study of T cells in Graves' hyperthyroidism and ophthalmopathy. Whole-study results and caveats: By a 13 V-J model, ophthalmopathy was set apart from stable hyperthyroidism.

Researchers took RNA transcripts and amplified the TCR beta CDR3 regions from them. The HTBI set primed first-round TCR CDR3 RT-PCR. TCRdb analysed the multiplex PCR reads with MiXCR anew, one entry per CDR3 protein. The sample has approximately 690,000 distinct CDR3 sequences, around 21% seen once. Germline V gene lookup returns CDR1 DFQATT and CDR2 SNEGSKA (reference sequence). V was shortened by 1 base and J by 7 bases, with 14 bases between the two germline ends. This CDR3 is 14 amino acids long. Used for diagnoses were clinical symptoms, serum thyroxine and TRAb, thyroid ultrasound and orbital computed tomography. This clonotype showed up just a few times. Its antigen is not known.

This TCR came from a man aged 25 to 45 with Graves' ophthalmopathy. Source material: blood. The chain recombines TRBV20-1 with TRBJ1-5; no firm D call. The CDR3 coding sequence is TGCAGTGCTAGAGTCGGGATTTCAGGCCAGCCCCAGCATTTT. Its translation is CSARVGISGQPQHF.